This TCR beta chain was identified during a study of T cell responses to AZD1222 COVID-19 vaccine. General observations from the study: Females made up more of the donors, who were largely white British, and clonal diversity may have come out too low.

As concerns this clone: The target antigen is unknown.

The germline CDR1 and CDR2 sequences are SNHLY and FYNNEI. Trimming took 2 bases from V and 7 from J; bases not matched to a gene: 6. CDR3 length: 15 amino acids. Data came from immunoSEQ multiplex PCR; TCRdb stores just in-frame clones and leaves some out. In the table there are 100,000 to 120,000 clones, about 85% of which are singletons. The source material was peripheral blood, sampled on day 0 of AZD1222 vaccination. The receptor's source is an adult in good health. The V gene is TRBV2, the J gene TRBJ1-3; 9 nucleotides line up with TRBD1. CDR3 sequence (DNA): TGTGCCAGCAGTGAAAGGGACAGGGTGCGGAACACCATATATTTT. Translating it yields CASSERDRVRNTIYF. Together with reference TRBV2 and TRBJ1-3, the CDR3 gives the full variable domain: EPEVTQTPSHQVTQMGQEVILRCVPISNHLYFYWYRQILGQKVEFLVSFYNNEISEKSEIFDDQFSVERPDGSNFTLKIRSTKLEDSAMYFCASSERDRVRNTIYFGEGSWLTVV.